The 26 T cell receptor beta chains below come from one sample, sequenced in a study of T cell responses to AZD1222 COVID-19 vaccine. Profiled with immunoSEQ multiplex PCR; TCRdb holds only in-frame clones, not every one. The sample yields fewer than 150,000 clones, 93% seen once. The sample was peripheral blood, taken on day 0 of AZD1222 vaccination. The receptors come from an adult in good health.

V is TRBV7-8 and J is TRBJ2-1, with D maybe TRBD2 (5 bases). Looked up from germline, CDR1 is SGHVS and CDR2 is FQNEAQ. The CDR3 spans 17 residues. Trimming took off 8 bases at V and 7 bases at J, with 27 bases between the two ends. This chain's CDR3 is CASGPITSGPEKNEQFF. The CDR3 nucleotides are TGTGCCAGCGGCCCAATCACGAGCGGACCAGAGAAAAATGAGCAGTTCTTC.

The rearrangement uses TRBV18 and TRBJ2-1; 8 bases are a match to TRBD2. V was clipped by 4 bases and J by 4 bases; unmatched bases: 6. CDR1 is KGHSH, CDR2 LQKENI, per germline. The CDR3 is 15 amino acids. CDR3 nucleotides: TGTGCCAGCTCACGACGGGAGGGCCTGTACAATGAGCAGTTCTTC. Its translation: CASSRREGLYNEQFF.

This chain connects TRBV6-4 to TRBJ1-6, with no clear D. Trimming left V 6 bases short and J 0 bases short, with 9 bases between. The CDR3 has 15 residues. The germline V gene encodes CDR1 MRHNA and CDR2 SNTAGT. The CDR3 nucleotides read TGTGCCAGCAGAGCTCTGAGCTCCTATAATTCACCCCTCCACTTT. Translation: CASRALSSYNSPLHF.

This chain joins TRBV6-6 and TRBJ1-1, with D perhaps matching TRBD1 (5 bases). Trimming pared 5 bases from V and 0 bases from J, leaving 13 bases between. Germline V gene sequence: CDR1 MNHNY, CDR2 SVGAGI (reference sequence). The CDR3 contains 15 residues. CDR3 loop: CASSPMTAMNTEAFF. The CDR3 DNA sequence: TGTGCCAGCAGTCCAATGACAGCAATGAACACTGAAGCTTTCTTT.

The rearrangement uses TRBV6-5 and TRBJ1-1, with TRBD1 identical over 9 bases. V shed 6 bases, J shed 6 bases, and the junction held 8 bases outside the gene matches. Germline V gene lookup returns CDR1 MNHEY and CDR2 SVGAGI. CDR3 length: 14 amino acids. CDR3 coding DNA: TGTGCCAGCAGCTGGGGACAGGGTCAAGCTGAAGCTTTCTTT. Protein sequence: CASSWGQGQAEAFF.

This chain links TRBV19 with TRBJ1-1, with 9 bases matching TRBD1. This CDR3 is 15 amino acids long. With 1 base clipped from V and 4 bases from J, the junction kept 4 bases outside the gene matches. Per germline, CDR1 LNHDA and CDR2 SQIVND (reference sequence). Here the CDR3 reads CASSIGQGVGTEAFF. The CDR3 bases are TGTGCCAGTAGTATAGGACAGGGGGTCGGCACTGAAGCTTTCTTT.

This chain uses TRBV5-8 with TRBJ1-5; D not resolved. V was shortened by 4 bases and J by 11 bases, with 19 bases between the two germline ends. Germline V CDR1 and CDR2: SGHTS, YDEGEE. This CDR3 is 14 amino acids long. CDR3 nucleotide sequence: TGTGCCAGCAGCGCGAACCCGATCGGTTGGGCCCAGCATTTT. Translated: CASSANPIGWAQHF.

The chain carries TRBV30 and TRBJ1-3; D not certain. The CDR3 runs 12 residues. V was trimmed by 2 bases and J by 4 bases, leaving 6 bases between them. The germline CDR1 and CDR2 sequences are GTSNPN and SVGIG (reference sequence). CDR3 loop: CAWSLLGNTIYF. The DNA of the CDR3 is TGTGCCTGGAGTCTCTTGGGAAACACCATATATTTT.

This clone showed up just once. This sequence joins TRBV16 and TRBJ1-2, with 7 bases matching TRBD1. This CDR3 is built from 14 residues. V lost 0 bases to trimming and J lost 8 bases; unmatched junction nucleotides: 6. The germline CDR1 and CDR2 sequences are KGHSY and FQNENV. The CDR3 sequence: CASSQSDRAGGYTF. As DNA, the CDR3 is TGTGCCAGCAGCCAATCCGACAGGGCAGGAGGCTACACCTTC.

V gene TRBV10-3 combines with J gene TRBJ1-6; D not certain. In germline, CDR1 is ENHRY, CDR2 SYGVKD. The CDR3 extends over 14 amino acids. Trimming removed 4 bases from V and 7 bases from J, with 11 bases in between. The CDR3 here is CAISGTVKNSPLHF. The DNA of the CDR3 is TGTGCCATCAGTGGGACTGTGAAAAATTCACCCCTCCACTTT.

The chain has TRBV5-4 and TRBJ2-1; possible D gene TRBD2, 6 bases. CDR1 and CDR2 from the germline V gene are SGHNT and YYREEE (reference sequence). The CDR3 loop spans 15 amino acids. With 6 bases removed from V and 0 bases from J, the gap between germline ends came to 13 bases. The DNA for the CDR3 is TGTGCCAGCATAGGGCGGGGCAGCTCCTACAATGAGCAGTTCTTC. Translating gives CASIGRGSSYNEQFF.

CDR3 in DNA: TGTGCCAGCAGCTTAGACGTAGCAGGGAACTATGGCTACACCTTC. Protein: CASSLDVAGNYGYTF. The chain joins TRBV7-2 to TRBJ1-2; D may be TRBD1 (5 bases). Germline values: CDR1 SGHTA, CDR2 FQGNSA. V gave up 1 base and J gave up 2 bases, with 11 bases separating them. This CDR3 region has 15 residues.

This clone was counted a single time. V usage is TRBV14 and J usage is TRBJ2-5; 8 positions agree with TRBD2. Germline V gene data show CDR1 as SGHDN and CDR2 as FVKESK. The CDR3 is made up of 16 amino acids. Losses at the gene ends were 4 bases for V and 5 bases for J; bases not matched to a gene: 12. The CDR3 region is CASSPRAGSGSETQYF. Written as DNA, the CDR3 is TGTGCCAGCAGCCCCCGAGCTGGGAGCGGGAGTGAGACCCAGTACTTC.

The V gene is TRBV3-1 (or the pseudogene TRBV3-2), the J gene TRBJ1-5; 8 bases agree with TRBD1. Germline V gene sequence: CDR1 LGHDT, CDR2 YNNKEL (reference sequence). The length of the CDR3 is 18 residues. The V gene end was trimmed by 4 bases and the J gene end by 2 bases; junction bases not matched to a gene: 13. This chain's CDR3 is CASSPHHPDRVGNQPQHF. The DNA of the CDR3 is TGTGCCAGCAGCCCCCACCATCCGGACAGGGTGGGCAATCAGCCCCAGCATTTT.

The CDR3 DNA reads as TGTGCCAGCAGCCAAGATTCGCCCTCGGGCTATGGCTACACCTTC. It specifies CASSQDSPSGYGYTF. The chain joins TRBV4-2 to TRBJ1-2; D gene ambiguous. This CDR3 has 15 amino acids. Germline CDR1 and CDR2: LGHNA and YNFKEQ. V lost 0 bases, J lost 4 bases, and 12 bases lay in between.

V and J are TRBV15 and TRBJ1-2; TRBD1 is a possible D gene (5 bases). This CDR3 is built from 13 residues. CDR1 and CDR2 from the germline V gene are LNHNV and YYDKDF (reference sequence). V lost 7 bases and J lost 1, with 10 bases in between. CDR3 residues: CATNRGLNYGYTF. The CDR3, as DNA: TGTGCCACCAACCGGGGACTTAACTATGGCTACACCTTC.

The J gene is TRBJ1-3, the V gene TRBV16; no reliable D call. V was shortened by 0 bases and J by 4 bases, with 10 bases between the two germline ends. The CDR3 is 15 residues long. Looked up from germline, CDR1 is KGHSY and CDR2 is FQNENV. CDR3 bases: TGTGCCAGCAGCCAATCTAGGGTTGTCGGAAACACCATATATTTT. Protein product: CASSQSRVVGNTIYF.

This sequence joins TRBV28 and TRBJ1-5; possible D gene TRBD1, 5 bases. Germline values: CDR1 MDHEN, CDR2 SYDVKM. This CDR3 has 12 amino acids. V lost 7 bases, J lost 11 bases, and 15 bases lay in between. In DNA, the CDR3 is TGTGCCAGCAATGGGGGGAGGCAATCCCAGCATTTT. Its translation is CASNGGRQSQHF.

The J gene is TRBJ2-2, the V gene TRBV5-5; D unresolved. The CDR3 has 14 amino acids. The V and J ends lost 3 bases and 0 bases respectively, with 6 bases between them. Germline V gives CDR1 SGHKS, CDR2 YYEKEE (reference sequence). In DNA, the CDR3 is TGTGCCAGCAGCTACGGAACGAACACCGGGGAGCTGTTTTTT. Encoded protein: CASSYGTNTGELFF.

The rearrangement links TRBV28 to TRBJ2-1, with D possibly being TRBD1 (7 bases). Germline V lookup: CDR1 MDHEN, CDR2 SYDVKM. Trimming cost V 5 bases and J 7 bases, with 21 bases left between them. This CDR3 comprises 16 residues. CDR3 bases: TGTGCCAGCAGTACGGGACAGCCCAGGGGAGGAAATGAGCAGTTCTTC. This codes for CASSTGQPRGGNEQFF.

This chain connects TRBV28 to TRBJ1-5, with 10 positions matching TRBD1. CDR3 length: 14 amino acids. Germline loops: CDR1 MDHEN, CDR2 SYDVKM. The trim removed 5 bases at V and 5 bases at J, leaving 3 bases unmatched. The CDR3 spells CASSPGTGDQPQHF. The CDR3 region has the DNA TGTGCCAGCAGTCCCGGGACAGGGGATCAGCCCCAGCATTTT.

The chain combines TRBV5-4 with TRBJ1-2, with D possibly TRBD1 on 5 matching bases. Germline V gene lookup returns CDR1 SGHNT and CDR2 YYREEE (reference sequence). The CDR3 length is 17 residues. V was trimmed by 9 bases and J by 0 bases, leaving 24 bases between them. For the CDR3, the DNA is TGTGCCACCAACGTGGGGGGGTGGACGGAGGCTAACTATGGCTACACCTTC. Amino acid sequence: CATNVGGWTEANYGYTF.

This clone was observed a few times. Here the CDR3 reads CASSLAQGPETQYF. The CDR3 DNA follows: TGCGCCAGCAGCTTGGCCCAGGGTCCAGAGACCCAGTACTTC. The chain carries TRBV5-1 and TRBJ2-5; tentatively, D is TRBD1 (5 bases). Per the germline V gene, CDR1 is SGHRS and CDR2 is YFSETQ. Trimming cost V 0 bases and J 4 bases, with 10 bases left between them. The CDR3 loop spans 14 amino acids.

CDR3 coding DNA: TGTGCCAGCAGCATATCTAGCGGGAGGGAGTTTGGCACAGATACGCAGTATTTT. Protein sequence: CASSISSGREFGTDTQYF. V is TRBV9 and J is TRBJ2-3, with 12 bases lining up with TRBD2. This CDR3 spans 18 amino acids. Germline V gene lookup returns CDR1 SGDLS and CDR2 YYNGEE. J lost 1 base, V lost 4 bases, and 10 bases had no gene match.

The V call is TRBV3-1 (or the pseudogene TRBV3-2), the J call TRBJ2-5, with D perhaps matching TRBD1 (5 bases). There are 15 residues in the CDR3. The ends were cut back, 6 bases at V and 0 bases at J, with 14 bases in the middle. CDR1 and CDR2 (germline): LGHDT, YNNKEL (reference sequence). CDR3 sequence (DNA): TGTGCCAGCAGAGAAAAACAGGCGTACCAAGAGACCCAGTACTTC. This sequence encodes CASREKQAYQETQYF.

V gene TRBV9 combines with J gene TRBJ2-5; 12 bases are shared with TRBD2. Germline V gives CDR1 SGDLS, CDR2 YYNGEE. J lost 4 bases, V lost 0 bases, and 1 base had no gene match. The CDR3 has 15 residues. The CDR3 loop reads CASSVGLAGAETQYF. CDR3 coding DNA: TGTGCCAGCAGCGTAGGACTAGCGGGAGCAGAGACCCAGTACTTC.